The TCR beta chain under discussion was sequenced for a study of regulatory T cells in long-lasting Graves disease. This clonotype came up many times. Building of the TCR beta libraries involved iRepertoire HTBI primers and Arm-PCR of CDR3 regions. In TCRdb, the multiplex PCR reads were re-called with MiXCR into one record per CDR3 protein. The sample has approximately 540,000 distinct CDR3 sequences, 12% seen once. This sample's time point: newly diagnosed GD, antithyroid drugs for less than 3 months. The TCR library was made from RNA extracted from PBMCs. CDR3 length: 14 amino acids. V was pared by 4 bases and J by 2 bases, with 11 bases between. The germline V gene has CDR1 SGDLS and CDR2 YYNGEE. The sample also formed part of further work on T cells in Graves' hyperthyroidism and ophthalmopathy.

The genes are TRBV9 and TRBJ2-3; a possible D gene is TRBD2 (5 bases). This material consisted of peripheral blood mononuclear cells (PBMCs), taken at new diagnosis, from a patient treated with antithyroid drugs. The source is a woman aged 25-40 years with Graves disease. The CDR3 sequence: CASSPGGFTDTQYF. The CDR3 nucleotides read TGTGCCAGCAGCCCAGGAGGATTCACAGATACGCAGTATTTT.